This T cell receptor (beta chain) was obtained from a study of blood T cell repertoires in COVID-19. Across the whole study: The study drew acute and convalescent COVID-19 samples from the United States, Italy and Spain. T cells, B-cell-depleted T cells, or PBMCs supplied cDNA or gDNA.

This clone has only one observation. Clinical histories supplied by participants themselves formed the basis of cohort assignment. From germline, CDR1 is SQVTM and CDR2 ANQGSEA. Between the trimmed V and J ends, which lost 3 bases and 7 bases, there was a span of 11 bases. The CDR3 contains 12 residues. Only in-frame clones appear in the TCRdb table, and some are missing; sequencing was by immunoSEQ multiplex PCR. Found here are fewer than 350,000 clones, 90% of them singletons; the top ten hold around 1.7%. J is TRBJ2-3 and V is TRBV29-1; D is possibly TRBD2 (6 bases). The sequence came from a young woman with acute COVID-19. Sequences were obtained from PBMCs or T cells enriched from blood (not recorded which). The CDR3 coding sequence is TGCAGCGTTGACCCTAGCGAATATACGCAGTATTTT. Its protein is CSVDPSEYTQYF.